This entry lists 4 T cell receptor beta chains sequenced from one sample in a study of a mutant IDH1 vaccine in newly diagnosed glioma. TCRdb's copy holds only in-frame clones and misses some; the assay was immunoSEQ multiplex PCR. There are about 51,000 clones in the sample; over 65% occur only once, and 1.5% to 2% lies in the top ten. The time point was: baseline, week 1 (first vaccination visit). Treatment here: pre-vaccination baseline after standard-of-care therapy. The starting material was PBMCs, obtained from a glioma patient treated with radiotherapy, temozolomide or both. These receptors came from a woman in her thirties or forties with glioma.

The rearrangement links TRBV7-8 to TRBJ2-7, with 7 bases identical to TRBD1. Germline V gene data show CDR1 as SGHVS and CDR2 as FQNEAQ. CDR3 length equals 16 residues. J lost 0 bases, V lost 4 bases, and 9 bases had no gene match. The CDR3 here is CASSSPQGVSSYEQYF. CDR3 DNA: TGTGCCAGCAGCTCCCCCCAGGGGGTCAGCTCCTACGAGCAGTACTTC.

This clone occurred a few times. V usage is TRBV4-2 and J usage is TRBJ1-1; weak D call: TRBD1 (5 bases). This CDR3 spans 12 amino acids. V shed 4 bases and J shed 7 bases, with 10 bases lying between them. Germline CDR1 reads LGHNA; CDR2 reads YNFKEQ. CDR3 residues: CASSLGDLEAFF. In nucleotides, the CDR3 is TGTGCCAGCAGCCTGGGGGATCTTGAAGCTTTCTTT.

The chain carries TRBV4-1 and TRBJ2-7; D remains ambiguous. The CDR3 is made up of 15 amino acids. The V gene's germline CDR1 is MGHRA and CDR2 YSYEKL. V shed 1 base and J shed 2 bases, with 12 bases lying between them. The CDR3 sequence is CASSQVNRNPYEQYF. The CDR3 region has the DNA TGCGCCAGCAGCCAAGTTAACAGAAATCCCTACGAGCAGTACTTC.

The chain carries TRBV7-2 and TRBJ2-1; D not certain. The V and J ends lost 7 bases and 0 bases respectively, with 10 bases between them. This CDR3 is built from 14 residues. Germline CDR1 and CDR2: SGHTA and FQGNSA. CDR3 sequence: CASIPWGSYNEQFF. Written as DNA, the CDR3 is TGTGCCAGCATCCCTTGGGGCTCCTACAATGAGCAGTTCTTC.